The present T cell receptor beta chain was sequenced within a study of sequential checkpoint blockade in melanoma. Whole-study context: After nivolumab or ipilimumab alone, twenty-two patients had week-13 rebiopsies. General study results and limits: Rising tumor T-cell fraction and clonality meant about 30 times likelier benefit.

Stated treatment: randomized to nivolumab then ipilimumab (arm A) or the reverse (arm B). Trimming took 1 base from V and 0 from J, leaving 19 bases between them. Germline loops: CDR1 SGHRS, CDR2 YFSETQ. The CDR3 extends over 18 amino acids. To note about this clone: Its target is not known.

TCRdb's table, derived via immunoSEQ multiplex PCR, lists solely in-frame clones and lacks some. The profile shows roughly 10,000 clones, about 26% of them singletons. The V call is TRBV5-1, the J call TRBJ2-5; no clear D gene. Source: tumor tissue (inferred from file names), taken from a patient given nivolumab and ipilimumab in sequence. This receptor was obtained from a human donor with melanoma. The CDR3 reads CASSLLSVGPPYQETQYF. As DNA, the CDR3 is TGCGCCAGCAGCTTGCTCAGTGTGGGCCCCCCGTACCAAGAGACCCAGTACTTC. Full variable domain (remainder filled in from reference TRBV5-1 and TRBJ2-5): KAGVTQTPRYLIKTRGQQVTLSCSPISGHRSVSWYQQTPGQGLQFLFEYFSETQRNKGNFPGRFSGRQFSNSRSEMNVSTLELGDSALYLCASSLLSVGPPYQETQYFGPGTRLLVL.